This T cell receptor beta chain is from a study of CD8 T cells in ankylosing spondylitis. The CDR3 spans 14 residues. V was shortened by 3 bases and J by 7 bases, with 10 bases between the two germline ends. TCRdb analysed the 5' RACE reads with MiXCR anew, one entry per CDR3 protein. The data hold about 240,000 distinct CDR3 sequences, with 8% to 9.5% observed a single time. The TCR was taken from a male donor with ankylosing spondylitis or in good health (not recorded which). This chain links TRBV12-3 or TRBV12-4 with TRBJ1-6, with D perhaps matching TRBD1 (6 bases). Sequenced material: blood, either unsorted or a sorted T cell fraction (not recorded which). CDR3 sequence: CASSLRGQNSPLHF. The CDR3, as DNA: TGTGCCAGCAGTTTGCGGGGGCAAAATTCACCCCTCCACTTT.